Included here is one T cell receptor (beta chain) sequence, with context. The antigen remains unidentified. This sample was taken from a study of T cell repertoires in cytomegalovirus infection. Study information: Indications came from public TCR beta signatures; they pointed to CMV infection and to a matching HLA type.

Regarding the study as a whole: HLA-C-restricted CMV-specific TCR beta clonotypes prevailed in the ex vivo response. Frequencies of public TCR beta families were cumulated, and this identified carriers of CMV plus the relevant HLA.

Each CDR3 protein gets one entry after TCRdb re-called the reads with MiXCR. The sample has about 400,000 distinct CDR3 sequences; about a sixth are singletons. CDR3 size: 15 residues. The germline V gene has CDR1 LNHDA and CDR2 SQIVND (reference sequence). The V and J ends lost 1 base and 4 bases respectively, with 10 bases between them. The sequence came from a human donor in good health (CMV status not recorded). Some clones in this sample may be carry-over from other donors' samples. Sequencing used PBMCs. The chain combines TRBV19 with TRBJ2-2, with D perhaps matching TRBD1 or TRBD2 (5 bases each). CDR3 amino acids: CASSIAGTGTGELFF. CDR3 DNA sequence: TGTGCCAGTAGTATAGCCGGGACCGGCACCGGGGAGCTGTTTTTT.